Below, 14 T cell receptor beta chains from the same sample are listed, as sequenced in a study of blood T cell repertoires in COVID-19. The assay was immunoSEQ multiplex PCR, and TCRdb's table has in-frame clones only and misses some. The sample shows over 85,000 clones, 91% of them seen only once. Sequencing was carried out using peripheral blood. The receptors were gathered from a young man with acute or convalescent COVID-19.

The genes are TRBV19 and TRBJ2-6, with 8 bases lining up with TRBD1. Germline V gene sequence: CDR1 LNHDA, CDR2 SQIVND (reference sequence). This CDR3 has 16 amino acids. J lost 2 bases, V lost 6 bases, and 6 bases had no gene match. The chain's CDR3 is CASSPTGGAGANVLTF. In DNA, the CDR3 is TGTGCCAGTAGCCCAACAGGGGGTGCTGGGGCCAACGTCCTGACTTTC.

V usage is TRBV29-1 and J usage is TRBJ2-1; 8 bases are shared with TRBD2. The length of the CDR3 is 10 residues. The ends lost 7 bases at V and 11 bases at J; junction bases unmatched: 4. Germline V gene data show CDR1 as SQVTM and CDR2 as ANQGSEA. CDR3 sequence: CSALAVQQFF. The CDR3 nucleotides are TGCAGCGCACTAGCGGTTCAGCAGTTCTTC.

The chain recombines TRBV27 with TRBJ1-1; D unresolved. V was trimmed by 5 bases and J by 7 bases, leaving 11 bases between them. Looked up from germline, CDR1 is MNHEY and CDR2 is SMNVEV (reference sequence). The CDR3 is made up of 12 amino acids. CDR3 in amino acids: CASSGREYEAFF. The CDR3 nucleotides are TGTGCCAGCAGTGGTCGCGAGTATGAAGCTTTCTTT.

The chain combines TRBV18 with TRBJ1-1; D uncertain. Trimming took 1 base from V and 3 from J, leaving 15 bases between them. This CDR3 region has 16 residues. Germline lookup yields CDR1 KGHSH and CDR2 LQKENI. CDR3: CASSPRADIWDTEAFF. The CDR3 DNA is TGTGCCAGCTCACCACGGGCAGATATCTGGGACACTGAAGCTTTCTTT.

The chain couples TRBV30 to TRBJ1-1; D uncertain. The germline V gene encodes CDR1 GTSNPN and CDR2 SVGIG (reference sequence). The CDR3 contains 13 residues. V lost 0 bases and J lost 5, with 10 bases in between. CDR3 amino acids: CAWSVLSGTEAFF. CDR3 coding DNA: TGTGCCTGGAGTGTCCTCTCCGGGACTGAAGCTTTCTTT.

The DNA for the CDR3 is TGCGCCAGCAGCTCGACAGCCATGATAGATGGTGAGCAGTTCTTC. This sequence encodes CASSSTAMIDGEQFF. This sequence joins TRBV5-1 and TRBJ2-1; the D gene is possibly TRBD1 (5 bases). Germline V lookup: CDR1 SGHRS, CDR2 YFSETQ. Trimming took 3 bases from V and 9 from J, leaving 19 bases between them. The CDR3 is made up of 15 amino acids.

The chain carries TRBV29-1 and TRBJ1-2, with TRBD1 identical over 9 bases. Germline CDR1 is SQVTM and CDR2 is ANQGSEA. The CDR3 contains 13 residues. The V segment lost 6 bases and the J segment 6 bases; nucleotides outside the gene matches: 8. CDR3 nucleotide sequence: TGCAGCGTGGGGGACAGGGACGGCGATGGCTACACCTTC. Protein sequence: CSVGDRDGDGYTF.

The CDR3: CASSFRDRRTDTQYF. The CDR3 bases are TGTGCCAGCAGCTTCCGGGACAGGCGCACAGATACGCAGTATTTT. The chain uses TRBV7-9 and TRBJ2-3, with 8 bases identical to TRBD1. From germline, CDR1 is SEHNR and CDR2 FQNEAQ (reference sequence). The length of the CDR3 is 15 residues. V shed 3 bases and J 1 base; nucleotides not matched to a gene: 3.

The chain joins TRBV7-8 to TRBJ1-5, with TRBD1 identical over 8 bases. V was clipped by 10 bases and J by 0 bases; unmatched bases: 5. This CDR3 region has 14 residues. From germline, CDR1 is SGHVS and CDR2 FQNEAQ. CDR3 in amino acids: CAIGTGYSNQPQHF. CDR3 in DNA: TGTGCCATCGGGACAGGTTATAGCAATCAGCCCCAGCATTTT.

A single count supports this clone. The V gene is TRBV28, the J gene TRBJ1-5, with D tentatively TRBD1 (5 bases). The CDR3 spans 14 residues. V gave up 3 bases and J gave up 4 bases, with 10 bases separating them. The germline V gene encodes CDR1 MDHEN and CDR2 SYDVKM. CDR3 nucleotide sequence: TGTGCCAGCAGTTTGGGGGGATCTAATCAGCCCCAGCATTTT. Translating it yields CASSLGGSNQPQHF.

This clone was seen only once. This chain joins TRBV27 and TRBJ1-3; D gene unclear. Trimming shortened V by 2 bases and J by 0 bases, and 5 bases separated the two germline ends. Germline CDR1 MNHEY, CDR2 SMNVEV (reference sequence). CDR3 length: 14 amino acids. The DNA of the CDR3 is TGTGCCAGCAGTTTAAGGAGCTCTGGAAACACCATATATTTT. The encoded protein is CASSLRSSGNTIYF.

This chain links TRBV30 with TRBJ2-7, with 9 bases lining up with TRBD2. Per germline, CDR1 GTSNPN and CDR2 SVGIG (reference sequence). CDR3 length: 15 amino acids. J lost 3 bases, V lost 0 bases, and 6 bases had no gene match. The CDR3 bases are TGTGCCTGGAGTGTTCAAGGGACTAGCAGCTACGAGCAGTACTTC. It is translated as CAWSVQGTSSYEQYF. Filled out from reference TRBV30 and TRBJ2-7, the complete variable domain reads SQTIHQWPATLVQPVGSPLSLECTVEGTSNPNLYWYRQAAGRGLQLLFYSVGIGQISSEVPQNLSASRPQDRQFILSSKKLLLSDSGFYLCAWSVQGTSSYEQYFGPGTRLTVT.

The gene calls are TRBV4-2 and TRBJ1-1; 7 bases agree with TRBD1. The germline V gene encodes CDR1 LGHNA and CDR2 YNFKEQ. With 4 bases clipped from V and 3 bases from J, the junction kept 5 bases outside the gene matches. This CDR3 spans 14 amino acids. The CDR3 sequence: CASSRGDRDTEAFF. CDR3 in DNA: TGTGCCAGCAGCCGGGGTGACAGGGACACTGAAGCTTTCTTT.

The chain is built from TRBV19 and TRBJ2-6; D might be TRBD2 (7 bases). CDR1 and CDR2 (germline): LNHDA, SQIVND (reference sequence). The V gene lost 1 base and the J gene lost 2 bases, with 12 bases spanning the gap. This CDR3 comprises 17 residues. The CDR3 region has the DNA TGTGCCAGTAGTATAGCCCGAGGGGGGGCTGGGGCCAACGTCCTGACTTTC. It codes for CASSIARGGAGANVLTF.